The 20 T cell receptor beta chains below come from one sample, sequenced in a study of blood T cell repertoires in COVID-19. Using immunoSEQ multiplex PCR, the repertoire was profiled, and TCRdb retains in-frame clones only, with some absent. The data hold under 200,000 clones, with 88% observed a single time. Sample: peripheral blood. These receptors were taken from a man younger than 35 with active or convalescent COVID-19.

The rearrangement uses TRBV11-2 and TRBJ2-7; 8 positions agree with TRBD1. Trimming at V came to 3 bases and at J to 3 bases, leaving 7 bases not matched to a gene. CDR1 SGHAT and CDR2 FQNNGV come from the germline V gene. The CDR3 has 15 residues. CDR3 sequence: CASSFTKDRGYEQYF. As DNA, the CDR3 is TGTGCCAGCAGCTTCACAAAAGACAGGGGCTACGAGCAGTACTTC.

The chain is built from TRBV5-3 and TRBJ1-2, with 8 bases fitting TRBD1. TRBV5-3 is an ORF, and what it does is uncertain. The CDR3 totals 15 residues. The junction had 6 bases not matched to a gene; V was cut back by 1 base and J by 4 bases. The CDR3 DNA follows: TGTGCCAGAAGCTTGTCGGTCAGGGGGCTCTATGGCTACACCTTC. Protein: CARSLSVRGLYGYTF.

The chain employs TRBV16 and TRBJ2-7; D might be TRBD1 (5 bases). The CDR3 contains 16 residues. V was cut by 0 bases and J by 2 bases, with 14 bases left in between. In germline, CDR1 is KGHSY, CDR2 FQNENV. The CDR3 nucleotides read TGTGCCAGCAGCCAATCGCCGACAGTACTTCCCTACGAGCAGTACTTC. Amino acids: CASSQSPTVLPYEQYF.

The chain links TRBV7-9 to TRBJ2-2; D perhaps matches TRBD2 (6 bases). CDR1 is SEHNR, CDR2 FQNEAQ, per germline (reference sequence). V was trimmed by 5 bases and J by 6 bases, leaving 13 bases between them. The CDR3 length is 14 residues. The CDR3: CASSETSFAGELFF. CDR3 nucleotide sequence: TGTGCCAGCAGCGAGACTAGTTTTGCCGGGGAGCTGTTTTTT.

The gene calls are TRBV6-6 and TRBJ2-7; D may be TRBD2 (6 bases). Germline values: CDR1 MNHNY, CDR2 SVGAGI (reference sequence). The length of the CDR3 is 16 residues. V lost 0 bases and J lost 2, with 14 bases in between. The CDR3 region has the DNA TGTGCCAGCAGTTACTCGTTGGGGACTGCCGCCTACGAGCAGTACTTC. Translated: CASSYSLGTAAYEQYF.

This chain links TRBV7-2 with TRBJ1-4, with 8 bases lining up with TRBD1. Germline CDR1 is SGHTA and CDR2 is FQGNSA. The CDR3 totals 15 residues. V lost 4 bases to trimming and J lost 3 bases; unmatched junction nucleotides: 4. CDR3 DNA sequence: TGTGCCAGCAGCTCGAGACAGGGGCCTAATGAAAAACTGTTTTTT. Its protein is CASSSRQGPNEKLFF.

CDR3 DNA: TGCAGCGTTGTTTGGGGAGCCGAGCAGTACTTC. Residues: CSVVWGAEQYF. The rearrangement uses TRBV29-1 and TRBJ2-7; D might be TRBD2 (5 bases). The V and J ends lost 4 bases and 6 bases respectively, with 10 bases between them. The CDR3 is 11 residues long. Germline assignment: CDR1 SQVTM and CDR2 ANQGSEA.

The CDR3, as DNA: TGTGCCAGCAGCCATAGGGGGCAGATGTCCGTGAACACTGAAGCTTTCTTT. Translating gives CASSHRGQMSVNTEAFF. This chain connects TRBV7-9 to TRBJ1-1; TRBD1 aligns across 7 bases. Trimming removed 5 bases from V and 0 bases from J; junction bases left unmatched: 12. The CDR3 has 17 residues. Germline V gene lookup returns CDR1 SEHNR and CDR2 FQNEAQ (reference sequence).

This rearrangement joins TRBV13 to TRBJ1-1, with D maybe TRBD1 (5 bases). CDR3 length equals 16 residues. Trimming took 1 base from V and 3 from J, leaving 15 bases between them. The germline gives CDR1 PRHDT, CDR2 FYEKMQ (reference sequence). Written as DNA, the CDR3 is TGTGCCAGCAGCTTAGTTCTGCGCCAGGGTCACACTGAAGCTTTCTTT. Protein product: CASSLVLRQGHTEAFF.

The gene calls are TRBV19 and TRBJ1-1; no clear D. The CDR3 has 13 residues. Trimming removed 2 bases at V and 0 bases at J, with 4 bases between. Germline CDR1 reads LNHDA; CDR2 reads SQIVND (reference sequence). Here the CDR3 DNA reads TGTGCCAGTAGTATATCAGTGAACACTGAAGCTTTCTTT. Protein product: CASSISVNTEAFF. Full variable domain (remainder filled in from reference TRBV19 and TRBJ1-1): DGGITQSPKYLFRKEGQNVTLSCEQNLNHDAMYWYRQDPGQGLRLIYYSQIVNDFQKGDIAEGYSVSREKKESFPLTVTSAQKNPTAFYLCASSISVNTEAFFGQGTRLTVV.

In this sample, this clone turned up once. The V call is TRBV9, the J call TRBJ2-7; possible D gene TRBD2, 6 bases. Germline V CDR1 and CDR2: SGDLS, YYNGEE. V gave up 4 bases and J gave up 3 bases, with 20 bases separating them. The CDR3 runs to 16 residues. This CDR3 is CASSPRWGDGHYEQYF. The CDR3 bases are TGTGCCAGCAGCCCCCGGTGGGGGGACGGACACTACGAGCAGTACTTC.

V usage is TRBV10-3 and J usage is TRBJ2-3; D remains unclear. The length of the CDR3 is 14 residues. Trimming cost V 0 bases and J 4 bases, with 8 bases left between them. The germline gives CDR1 ENHRY, CDR2 SYGVKD. The CDR3 coding sequence is TGTGCCATCAGTGAGTCTTACCCGGCAGATACGCAGTATTTT. This gives the protein CAISESYPADTQYF.

The CDR3 sequence is CASSSGTGVTGELFF. CDR3 bases: TGTGCCAGCAGCTCAGGAACAGGGGTCACCGGGGAGCTGTTTTTT. This chain links TRBV7-9 with TRBJ2-2; 7 bases line up with TRBD1. The germline V gene has CDR1 SEHNR and CDR2 FQNEAQ (reference sequence). V was pared by 4 bases and J by 4 bases, with 6 bases of the junction left unmatched. The CDR3 is made up of 15 amino acids.

The rearrangement uses TRBV12-3 or TRBV12-4 and TRBJ2-2; a possible D gene is TRBD2 (5 bases). The V gene lost 3 bases and the J gene lost 6 bases, with 8 bases spanning the gap. This CDR3 region has 13 residues. The CDR3 bases are TGTGCCAGCAGTTTGAGAGGGCCCGGGGAGCTGTTTTTT. Amino acid sequence: CASSLRGPGELFF.

This chain joins TRBV5-1 and TRBJ1-1, with D possibly TRBD1 on 5 matching bases. Germline V gives CDR1 SGHRS, CDR2 YFSETQ. V was cut by 4 bases and J by 4 bases, with 17 bases left in between. The CDR3 has 15 amino acids. CDR3 sequence reads: CASSPTLGDVTEAFF. As DNA, the CDR3 is TGCGCCAGCAGCCCGACCTTAGGGGATGTCACTGAAGCTTTCTTT.

This clone was observed a handful of times. The gene calls are TRBV2 and TRBJ2-2; D perhaps matches TRBD1 (6 bases). This CDR3 comprises 14 residues. In germline, CDR1 is SNHLY, CDR2 FYNNEI. V dropped 6 bases and J dropped 6 bases, with 14 bases sitting between them. The CDR3 DNA is TGTGCCAGCAGACTCCGGGACATAGCCGGGGAGCTGTTTTTT. It yields the protein CASRLRDIAGELFF.

The chain is built from TRBV15 and TRBJ2-1; D perhaps matches TRBD1 (6 bases). The CDR3 sequence is 15 residues long. Trimming removed 5 bases at V and 2 bases at J, with 13 bases between. CDR1 is LNHNV and CDR2 is YYDKDF in the germline V gene (reference sequence). CDR3 coding DNA: TGTGCCACCAGCGTCGGACAGAACACCTACAATGAGCAGTTCTTC. Translating gives CATSVGQNTYNEQFF.

The chain uses TRBV6-5 and TRBJ2-5; 7 bases align to TRBD1. The CDR3 covers 15 residues. The V gene end was trimmed by 2 bases and the J gene end by 5 bases; junction bases not matched to a gene: 8. The germline CDR1 and CDR2 sequences are MNHEY and SVGAGI. In nucleotides, the CDR3 is TGTGCCAGCAGTTACCTACAGGGGATGGTGGAGACCCAGTACTTC. Its translation: CASSYLQGMVETQYF.

V is TRBV3-1 (or the pseudogene TRBV3-2) and J is TRBJ1-1, with D tentatively TRBD1 (5 bases). Trimming took off 0 bases at V and 0 bases at J, with 14 bases between the two ends. The CDR3 is made up of 17 amino acids. CDR1 is LGHDT, CDR2 YNNKEL, per germline (reference sequence). The CDR3 spells CASSQDPATEMNTEAFF. The CDR3 DNA follows: TGTGCCAGCAGCCAAGACCCTGCGACAGAGATGAACACTGAAGCTTTCTTT.

The V call is TRBV5-1, the J call TRBJ1-1; 9 bases are a match to TRBD1. The V gene's germline CDR1 is SGHRS and CDR2 YFSETQ. The ends lost 4 bases at V and 3 bases at J; junction bases unmatched: 7. The CDR3 consists of 15 residues. The CDR3 DNA is TGCGCCAGCAGCGGGACGGGACAGGGAGACACTGAAGCTTTCTTT. It codes for CASSGTGQGDTEAFF.